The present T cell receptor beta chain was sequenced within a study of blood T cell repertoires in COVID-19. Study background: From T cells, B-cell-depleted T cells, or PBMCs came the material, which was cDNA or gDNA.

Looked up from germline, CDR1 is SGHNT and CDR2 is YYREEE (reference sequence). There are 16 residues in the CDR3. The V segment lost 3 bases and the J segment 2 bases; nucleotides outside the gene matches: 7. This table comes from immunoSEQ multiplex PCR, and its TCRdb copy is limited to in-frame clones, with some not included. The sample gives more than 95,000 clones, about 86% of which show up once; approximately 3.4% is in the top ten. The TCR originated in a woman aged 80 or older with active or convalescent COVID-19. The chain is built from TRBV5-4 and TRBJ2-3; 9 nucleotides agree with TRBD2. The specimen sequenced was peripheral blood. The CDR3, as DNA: TGTGCCAGCAGCTCCGAGCTAGCGGGGCACACAGATACGCAGTATTTT. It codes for CASSSELAGHTDTQYF.